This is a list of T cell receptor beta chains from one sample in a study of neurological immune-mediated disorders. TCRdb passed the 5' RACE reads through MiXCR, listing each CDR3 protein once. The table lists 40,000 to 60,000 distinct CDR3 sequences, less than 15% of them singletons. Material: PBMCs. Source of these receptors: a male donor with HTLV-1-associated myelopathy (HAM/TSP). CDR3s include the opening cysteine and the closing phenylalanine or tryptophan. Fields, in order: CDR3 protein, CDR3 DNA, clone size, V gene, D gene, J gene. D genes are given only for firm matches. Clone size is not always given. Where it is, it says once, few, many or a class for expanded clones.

CDR3aa: CASSLLPSGGGNEQFF; CDR3nt: TGTGCCAGCAGTTTACTCCCAAGCGGGGGGGGGAATGAGCAGTTCTTC; abundance: many; v_gene: TRBV28; d_gene: TRBD2; j_gene: TRBJ2-1
CDR3aa: CSARVPGAGGTQYF; CDR3nt: TGCAGTGCTAGAGTACCGGGGGCTGGAGGTACACAGTATTTT; abundance: NA; v_gene: TRBV20-1; d_gene: NA; j_gene: TRBJ2-3
CDR3aa: CASSLGLGEKLFF; CDR3nt: TGTGCCAGCAGCTTGGGGCTGGGTGAAAAACTGTTTTTT; abundance: many; v_gene: TRBV5-5; d_gene: NA; j_gene: TRBJ1-4
CDR3aa: CSSRDESTARPWDQYF; CDR3nt: TGCAGTTCTAGAGATGAGTCGACAGCCAGACCATGGGATCAGTACTTC; abundance: NA; v_gene: TRBV20-1; d_gene: NA; j_gene: TRBJ2-7
CDR3aa: CASSQNTGETQYF; CDR3nt: TGTGCCAGCAGCCAAAACACGGGGGAGACCCAGTACTTC; abundance: many; v_gene: TRBV14; d_gene: NA; j_gene: TRBJ2-5
CDR3aa: CSARGVDSPATQYF; CDR3nt: TGCAGTGCTAGAGGCGTCGACAGCCCCGCGACCCAGTACTTC; abundance: medium-sized; v_gene: TRBV20-1; d_gene: NA; j_gene: TRBJ2-5
CDR3aa: CASSLALRQNRETQYF; CDR3nt: TGTGCCAGCAGCTTAGCGCTAAGACAGAACCGAGAGACCCAGTACTTC; abundance: many; v_gene: TRBV7-2; d_gene: NA; j_gene: TRBJ2-5
CDR3aa: CASSQALRGTEAFF; CDR3nt: TGTGCCAGCAGCCAGGCACTCCGAGGTACTGAAGCTTTCTTT; abundance: many; v_gene: TRBV3-1; d_gene: NA; j_gene: TRBJ1-1
CDR3aa: CASSLGTSPYNEQFF; CDR3nt: TGCGCCAGCAGCCTTGGGACTAGTCCGTACAATGAGCAGTTCTTC; abundance: many; v_gene: TRBV5-1; d_gene: TRBD2; j_gene: TRBJ2-1
CDR3aa: CASSPQYGDGEETQYF; CDR3nt: TGTGCCAGCAGCCCCCAATATGGGGATGGCGAGGAGACCCAGTACTTC; abundance: NA; v_gene: TRBV5-5; d_gene: NA; j_gene: TRBJ2-5
CDR3aa: CSAADPGQVHEKLFF; CDR3nt: TGCAGTGCTGCTGACCCGGGACAGGTGCATGAAAAACTGTTTTTT; abundance: many; v_gene: TRBV20-1; d_gene: TRBD1; j_gene: TRBJ1-4
CDR3aa: CASSFSPLNRGRWDTEAFF; CDR3nt: TGTGCCAGCAGTTTTTCCCCGTTAAACAGAGGGAGGTGGGACACTGAAGCTTTCTTT; abundance: many; v_gene: TRBV27; d_gene: NA; j_gene: TRBJ1-1
CDR3aa: CSARDRVVGLGEQFF; CDR3nt: TGCAGTGCTAGAGATCGGGTAGTGGGGTTGGGGGAGCAATTCTTC; abundance: NA; v_gene: TRBV20-1; d_gene: NA; j_gene: TRBJ2-1
CDR3aa: CASSLDPRAEKLFF; CDR3nt: TGCGCCAGCAGCTTGGACCCCCGCGCCGAAAAACTGTTTTTT; abundance: many; v_gene: TRBV5-1; d_gene: NA; j_gene: TRBJ1-4
CDR3aa: CASSWGGRAGNQPQHF; CDR3nt: TGTGCCAGCAGCTGGGGGGGCAGGGCCGGCAATCAGCCCCAGCATTTT; abundance: many; v_gene: TRBV5-6; d_gene: NA; j_gene: TRBJ1-5
CDR3aa: CASRGALGQGGSNEQFF; CDR3nt: TGTGCCAGCAGAGGGGCTCTGGGACAGGGAGGAAGCAATGAGCAGTTCTTC; abundance: NA; v_gene: TRBV25-1; d_gene: TRBD1; j_gene: TRBJ2-1
CDR3aa: CASSSQTYHNEQFF; CDR3nt: TGTGCCAGCAGTTCGCAAACTTACCACAATGAGCAGTTCTTC; abundance: many; v_gene: TRBV12-3/TRBV12-4; d_gene: NA; j_gene: TRBJ2-1
CDR3aa: CASSLALGRDQESYNSPLHF; CDR3nt: TGTGCCAGCAGTTTAGCGTTAGGTAGGGATCAAGAATCCTATAATTCACCCCTCCACTTT; abundance: many; v_gene: TRBV12-3/TRBV12-4; d_gene: NA; j_gene: TRBJ1-6
CDR3aa: CATSRSLGINYGYTF; CDR3nt: TGTGCCACCAGCAGGAGCTTGGGGATTAACTATGGCTACACCTTC; abundance: NA; v_gene: TRBV15; d_gene: NA; j_gene: TRBJ1-2
CDR3aa: CASSFTGAGNTIYF; CDR3nt: TGTGCCAGCAGCTTCACAGGGGCTGGAAACACCATATATTTT; abundance: many; v_gene: TRBV5-5; d_gene: TRBD1; j_gene: TRBJ1-3
CDR3aa: CASSSDREEQFF; CDR3nt: TGTGCCAGCAGCTCCGACAGGGAGGAGCAGTTCTTC; abundance: many; v_gene: TRBV11-1; d_gene: TRBD1; j_gene: TRBJ2-1
CDR3aa: CASSLIPSVAFF; CDR3nt: TGCGCCAGCAGCTTGATCCCGAGTGTAGCTTTCTTT; abundance: many; v_gene: TRBV5-1; d_gene: NA; j_gene: TRBJ1-1
CDR3aa: CASSELDSGSYNEQFF; CDR3nt: TGTGCCAGCAGTGAGTTGGACAGTGGATCCTACAATGAGCAGTTCTTC; abundance: many; v_gene: TRBV25-1; d_gene: NA; j_gene: TRBJ2-1
CDR3aa: CASSLIPGEEKLFF; CDR3nt: TGCGCCAGCAGCTTAATCCCGGGGGAGGAAAAACTGTTTTTT; abundance: many; v_gene: TRBV5-1; d_gene: NA; j_gene: TRBJ1-4
CDR3aa: CASSSTSGHYNEQFF; CDR3nt: TGTGCCAGCAGCTCCACTAGTGGCCACTACAATGAGCAGTTCTTC; abundance: many; v_gene: TRBV7-3; d_gene: NA; j_gene: TRBJ2-1
CDR3aa: CASRIGRRNEKLFF; CDR3nt: TGTGCCAGCAGAATCGGACGGCGTAATGAAAAACTGTTTTTT; abundance: many; v_gene: TRBV6-5; d_gene: NA; j_gene: TRBJ1-4
CDR3aa: CASSLARNTEAFF; CDR3nt: TGCGCCAGCAGCTTGGCTAGGAACACTGAAGCTTTCTTT; abundance: many; v_gene: TRBV5-1; d_gene: NA; j_gene: TRBJ1-1
CDR3aa: CAKRGQGITGELFF; CDR3nt: TGTGCCAAACGGGGACAGGGGATAACCGGGGAGCTGTTTTTT; abundance: many; v_gene: TRBV2; d_gene: TRBD1; j_gene: TRBJ2-2
CDR3aa: CASSAATWGTQYF; CDR3nt: TGTGCCAGCTCGGCGGCCACATGGGGGACCCAGTACTTC; abundance: many; v_gene: TRBV5-6; d_gene: NA; j_gene: TRBJ2-5
CDR3aa: CASSFQRGGSNSPLHF; CDR3nt: TGCGCCAGCAGCTTCCAAAGGGGGGGAAGCAATTCACCCCTCCACTTT; abundance: many; v_gene: TRBV5-1; d_gene: NA; j_gene: TRBJ1-6
CDR3aa: CSVGREGDTQYF; CDR3nt: TGCAGCGTTGGTAGGGAGGGAGATACGCAGTATTTT; abundance: many; v_gene: TRBV29-1; d_gene: TRBD2; j_gene: TRBJ2-3
CDR3aa: CASSLGQALKETQYF; CDR3nt: TGTGCCAGCAGCTTAGGACAGGCTTTGAAAGAGACCCAGTACTTC; abundance: many; v_gene: TRBV7-9; d_gene: NA; j_gene: TRBJ2-5
CDR3aa: CASSQGPTSYGQYF; CDR3nt: TGTGCCAGCAGCCAGGGACCCACCTCCTACGGGCAGTACTTC; abundance: NA; v_gene: TRBV7-2; d_gene: NA; j_gene: TRBJ2-7
CDR3aa: CASSLQGLGQNTEAFF; CDR3nt: TGTGCCAGCAGTTTACAGGGATTGGGACAGAACACTGAAGCTTTCTTT; abundance: NA; v_gene: TRBV27; d_gene: NA; j_gene: TRBJ1-1
CDR3aa: CASSETAGLNTGELFF; CDR3nt: TGCGCCAGCAGTGAGACCGCGGGACTTAACACCGGGGAGCTGTTTTTT; abundance: many; v_gene: TRBV10-2; d_gene: NA; j_gene: TRBJ2-2
CDR3aa: CSAILAGVTYEQYF; CDR3nt: TGCAGTGCTATACTAGCGGGGGTAACCTACGAGCAGTACTTC; abundance: many; v_gene: TRBV20-1; d_gene: TRBD2; j_gene: TRBJ2-7
CDR3aa: CASSGTLSNQPQHF; CDR3nt: TGTGCCAGCAGCGGGACCCTTAGCAATCAGCCCCAGCATTTT; abundance: many; v_gene: TRBV6-2/TRBV6-3; d_gene: NA; j_gene: TRBJ1-5
CDR3aa: CASSLADFAEAFF; CDR3nt: TGTGCCAGCAGTTTGGCTGATTTCGCTGAAGCTTTCTTT; abundance: many; v_gene: TRBV12-3/TRBV12-4; d_gene: NA; j_gene: TRBJ1-1
CDR3aa: CASSLLYGDEQYF; CDR3nt: TGTGCCAGCAGCTTATTGTACGGGGACGAGCAGTACTTC; abundance: many; v_gene: TRBV7-2; d_gene: NA; j_gene: TRBJ2-7
CDR3aa: CASSLVLAGSQETQYF; CDR3nt: TGCGCCAGCAGCTTGGTACTAGCGGGGAGTCAAGAGACCCAGTACTTC; abundance: many; v_gene: TRBV5-1; d_gene: TRBD2; j_gene: TRBJ2-5
CDR3aa: CASSPARDGELFF; CDR3nt: TGTGCCAGCAGCCCCGCGCGGGACGGGGAGCTGTTTTTT; abundance: many; v_gene: TRBV11-2; d_gene: NA; j_gene: TRBJ2-2
CDR3aa: CASSPQGDRGYEQYF; CDR3nt: TGCGCCAGCAGCCCGCAGGGGGACAGGGGCTACGAGCAGTACTTC; abundance: many; v_gene: TRBV5-1; d_gene: TRBD1; j_gene: TRBJ2-7
CDR3aa: CASSIGLAGYYEQYF; CDR3nt: TGTGCCAGTAGTATTGGGCTAGCGGGCTACTACGAGCAGTACTTC; abundance: few; v_gene: TRBV19; d_gene: TRBD2; j_gene: TRBJ2-7
CDR3aa: CSAPEVRKRWEQYF; CDR3nt: TGCAGTGCCCCCGAGGTTAGAAAGCGGTGGGAGCAGTACTTC; abundance: many; v_gene: TRBV20-1; d_gene: NA; j_gene: TRBJ2-7
CDR3aa: CASSLGQGSSYEQYF; CDR3nt: TGTGCCAGCAGCTTAGGGCAGGGGAGCTCCTACGAGCAGTACTTC; abundance: many; v_gene: TRBV7-8; d_gene: NA; j_gene: TRBJ2-7
CDR3aa: CASSQVEGGGKTGELFF; CDR3nt: TGCGCCAGCAGCCAAGTGGAAGGGGGCGGTAAAACCGGGGAGCTGTTTTTT; abundance: many; v_gene: TRBV4-1; d_gene: TRBD1; j_gene: TRBJ2-2
CDR3aa: CAIGPRGYTDTQYF; CDR3nt: TGTGCCATCGGCCCTCGGGGGTACACAGATACGCAGTATTTT; abundance: NA; v_gene: TRBV10-3; d_gene: NA; j_gene: TRBJ2-3
CDR3aa: CASKSRRGGLETQYF; CDR3nt: TGTGCCAGCAAAAGTAGGCGGGGGGGCCTGGAGACCCAGTACTTC; abundance: NA; v_gene: TRBV7-8; d_gene: TRBD2; j_gene: TRBJ2-5
CDR3aa: CASSKQGAREKLFF; CDR3nt: TGTGCCAGCAGCAAACAGGGGGCGCGGGAAAAACTGTTTTTT; abundance: many; v_gene: TRBV7-2; d_gene: TRBD1; j_gene: TRBJ1-4
CDR3aa: CSGLAGPDTQYF; CDR3nt: TGCAGTGGACTAGCGGGGCCAGATACGCAGTATTTT; abundance: medium-sized; v_gene: TRBV20-1; d_gene: TRBD2; j_gene: TRBJ2-3